These T cell receptor beta chains were read from a single sample in a study of CD8 T cells in Susac syndrome. TCRdb reprocessed the immunoSEQ multiplex PCR reads with MiXCR, giving one entry per CDR3 protein. The table has approximately 280,000 distinct CDR3 sequences, around 84% seen once; the top ten hold around 0.11%. The sequencing sample was made of CD8+ T cells from PBMCs. These receptors were obtained from a human donor with multiple sclerosis. The CDR3 runs from the conserved cysteine through the conserved F or W. The D gene is left open where the match is weak. Size values are once, few and many counts, or a class for expanded clones, and some rows have none.

d_call j_call cdr3_length clone_size v_call cdr3_aa cdr3_nt
TRBD1 TRBJ2-1 13 . TRBV20-1 CSARPGTGHEQFF TGCAGTGCTCGTCCCGGGACAGGGCATGAGCAGTTCTTC
TRBD1 TRBJ1-5 16 . TRBV28 CASSLMTGNSNQPQHF TGTGCCAGCAGTTTGATGACAGGGAATAGCAATCAGCCCCAGCATTTT
. TRBJ2-1 13 once TRBV9 CASSVDSGNEQFF TGTGCCAGCAGCGTAGATAGCGGCAATGAGCAGTTCTTC
. TRBJ2-7 12 once TRBV7-2 CASSLVHREQYF TGTGCCAGCAGCTTAGTGCATCGGGAGCAGTACTTC
. TRBJ2-1 11 . TRBV28 CASSFDNEQFF TGTGCCAGCAGTTTTGACAATGAGCAGTTCTTC
. TRBJ2-3 12 . TRBV30 CAWNIGLDTQYF TGTGCCTGGAATATAGGGCTAGATACGCAGTATTTT
. TRBJ2-2 15 once TRBV5-1 CASSSTGWNTGELFF TGCGCCAGCAGCAGTACAGGGTGGAACACCGGGGAGCTGTTTTTT
. TRBJ1-5 15 . TRBV4-1 CASSQVGQLNQPQHF TGCGCCAGCAGCCAAGTGGGTCAGCTTAATCAGCCCCAGCATTTT
TRBD1 TRBJ2-1 14 . TRBV7-9 CASSPSDRGLMQFF TGTGCCAGCAGTCCCTCGGACAGGGGACTTATGCAGTTCTTC
. TRBJ2-3 15 . TRBV27 CASSDGVVGTDTQYF TGTGCCAGCAGTGACGGAGTGGTTGGCACAGATACGCAGTATTTT
TRBD2 TRBJ2-2 15 . TRBV2 CASSERSGRAGELFF TGTGCCAGCAGTGAACGGAGCGGGAGAGCCGGGGAGCTGTTTTTT
. TRBJ2-7 12 . TRBV28 CASSFFGIEQYF TGTGCCAGCAGTTTCTTTGGAATCGAGCAGTACTTC
TRBD1 TRBJ1-1 14 . TRBV5-1 CASSFRGTEPEAFF TGCGCCAGCAGCTTCAGGGGGACCGAACCCGAAGCTTTCTTT
. TRBJ1-5 16 once TRBV27 CASSFTGTHSNQPQHF TGTGCCAGCAGTTTCACCGGGACACATAGCAATCAGCCCCAGCATTTT
. TRBJ2-1 13 . TRBV15 CATSTKSYNEQFF TGTGCCACCAGCACTAAGTCCTACAATGAGCAGTTCTTC
TRBD1 TRBJ2-3 14 once TRBV27 CASSRTGGGDTQYF TGTGCCAGCAGTCGGACAGGGGGCGGAGATACGCAGTATTTT
TRBD1 TRBJ2-7 13 . TRBV5-6 CASSGDSAREQYF TGTGCCAGCAGCGGGGACAGTGCTCGCGAGCAGTACTTC
TRBD2 TRBJ2-3 16 . TRBV7-9 CASLRREGQSTDTQYF TGTGCCAGCCTACGGCGGGAGGGCCAGAGCACAGATACGCAGTATTTT
TRBD2 TRBJ2-5 15 . TRBV27 CASSFYGGRVETQYF TGTGCCAGCAGTTTCTATGGCGGGAGGGTTGAGACCCAGTACTTC
. TRBJ1-1 15 . TRBV7-2 CASSLRPGQQAEAFF TGTGCCAGCAGCTTAAGGCCCGGACAGCAGGCTGAAGCTTTCTTT
TRBD1 TRBJ1-2 17 once TRBV6-5 CASSYHPGQGVVYGYTF TGTGCCAGCAGTTATCATCCGGGACAGGGGGTCGTTTATGGCTACACCTTC
TRBD1 TRBJ2-7 13 . TRBV15 CATGPGQFNEQYF TGTGCCACCGGACCGGGACAGTTCAACGAGCAGTACTTC
. TRBJ2-3 14 once TRBV5-1 CASSPWGVADTQYF TGCGCCAGCAGCCCCTGGGGGGTGGCAGATACGCAGTATTTT
. TRBJ2-1 16 . TRBV9 CASTRRGASTYNEQFF TGTGCCAGCACCCGTCGGGGAGCCTCGACCTACAATGAGCAGTTCTTC
TRBD2 TRBJ2-7 15 few TRBV7-2 CASSLLAGGPYEQYF TGTGCCAGCAGCTTACTAGCGGGAGGGCCATACGAGCAGTACTTC
. TRBJ2-2 13 . TRBV11-2 CASSLLMTGELFF TGTGCCAGCAGCTTACTCATGACCGGGGAGCTGTTTTTT
TRBD2 TRBJ2-5 16 . TRBV7-9 CASSPRGGEYQETQYF TGTGCCAGCAGCCCCCGTGGGGGGGAGTACCAAGAGACCCAGTACTTC
TRBD2 TRBJ2-2 17 . TRBV4-2 CASSQPLATRGTGELFF TGTGCCAGCAGCCAACCACTAGCGACACGGGGTACCGGGGAGCTGTTTTTT
TRBD2 TRBJ2-5 15 few TRBV6-6 CASRRGLARGETQYF TGTGCCAGCAGGCGAGGACTAGCCAGAGGAGAGACCCAGTACTTC
TRBD1 TRBJ1-1 17 . TRBV4-1 CASSQDELDREVEEAFF TGCGCCAGCAGCCAAGATGAGCTAGACAGGGAAGTGGAGGAAGCTTTCTTT
. TRBJ2-3 14 . TRBV6-5 CASSSRTGTDTQYF TGTGCCAGCAGTTCCCGGACAGGCACAGATACGCAGTATTTT
. TRBJ2-7 14 . TRBV13 CASSLGFGYNEQYF TGTGCCAGCAGCTTAGGCTTCGGGTATAACGAGCAGTACTTC
. TRBJ1-5 13 . TRBV5-6 CASSLEGKQPQHF TGTGCCAGCAGCTTAGAGGGGAAACAGCCCCAGCATTTT
. TRBJ2-6 15 . TRBV6-1 CASSDALSGANVLTF TGTGCCAGCAGTGACGCGCTCTCTGGGGCCAACGTCCTGACTTTC
TRBD1 TRBJ1-1 15 . TRBV7-9 CASSIGWTGGTEAFF TGTGCCAGCAGCATCGGTTGGACAGGGGGCACTGAAGCTTTCTTT
. TRBJ2-6 19 . TRBV9 CASTPRREDRGSGANVLTF TGTGCCAGCACTCCCAGAAGAGAGGACAGAGGCTCTGGGGCCAACGTCCTGACTTTC
TRBD1 TRBJ2-7 15 . TRBV6-6 CASIRGTAYSYEQYF TGTGCCAGCATCAGGGGGACAGCTTATTCCTACGAGCAGTACTTC
. TRBJ2-7 14 . TRBV28 CASSFIQGGYEQYF TGTGCCAGCAGTTTTATCCAGGGCGGCTACGAGCAGTACTTC
. TRBJ2-1 14 . TRBV27 CASSLSYGSKEKFF TGTGCCAGCAGTTTAAGTTACGGGAGTAAAGAAAAGTTCTTC
TRBD2 TRBJ2-7 15 . TRBV9 CASSPRLAGGHEQYF TGTGCCAGCAGCCCTCGACTAGCGGGAGGCCACGAGCAGTACTTC
. TRBJ1-1 14 once TRBV27 CASRIGAANTEAFF TGTGCCAGTCGAATTGGGGCCGCGAACACTGAAGCTTTCTTT
TRBD1 TRBJ2-7 14 . TRBV5-1 CASSVVTGTYEQYF TGCGCCAGCAGCGTTGTGACAGGGACGTACGAGCAGTACTTC
. TRBJ1-5 14 . TRBV6-1 CASSESAGSQPQHF TGTGCCAGCAGTGAATCGGCAGGGAGTCAGCCCCAGCATTTT
. TRBJ2-3 17 . TRBV9 CASSARQVPTLTDTQYF TGTGCCAGCAGCGCCCGTCAGGTCCCCACACTCACAGATACGCAGTATTTT
. TRBJ1-2 13 . TRBV12-3/TRBV12-4 CASSYGTQGDYTF TGTGCCAGCAGTTACGGGACTCAAGGCGACTACACCTTC
. TRBJ2-5 15 . TRBV28 CASSPTTGTQETQYF TGTGCCAGCAGCCCCACGACAGGGACTCAAGAGACCCAGTACTTC
TRBD1 TRBJ2-6 16 few TRBV7-9 CASSPRTGSGANVLTF TGTGCCAGCAGCCCAAGGACAGGGAGCGGGGCCAACGTCCTGACTTTC
. TRBJ1-2 14 . TRBV6-5 CASSYSEGVYGYTF TGTGCCAGCAGTTACTCGGAGGGAGTCTATGGCTACACCTTC
. TRBJ1-5 15 . TRBV27 CASSLRRGSNQPQHF TGTGCCAGCAGTTTACGGAGGGGAAGCAATCAGCCCCAGCATTTT
. TRBJ2-3 15 . TRBV7-9 CASSWRGRYTDTQYF TGTGCCAGCAGCTGGAGAGGACGCTACACAGATACGCAGTATTTT
TRBD2 TRBJ2-1 16 . TRBV15 CATSRDPNSGSNEQFF TGTGCCACCAGCAGAGACCCGAATAGCGGGAGCAATGAGCAGTTCTTC
TRBD2 TRBJ2-1 12 . TRBV10-3 CAASGGGNEQFF TGTGCCGCCTCGGGGGGAGGGAATGAGCAGTTCTTC
. TRBJ1-2 14 . TRBV20-1 CSARDGRTNYGYTF TGCAGTGCTAGAGATGGGAGGACGAACTATGGCTACACCTTC
. TRBJ1-4 16 . TRBV7-6 CASSLEWGGMDEKLFF TGTGCCAGCAGCTTAGAATGGGGGGGAATGGATGAAAAACTGTTTTTT
. TRBJ1-5 13 . TRBV21-1 CASSSVGNQPQHF TGTGCCAGCAGCTCTGTGGGGAATCAGCCCCAGCATTTT
. TRBJ2-1 15 . TRBV19 CASSIEIRLLDEQFF TGTGCCAGTAGTATAGAAATTCGGCTCCTCGATGAGCAGTTCTTC
. TRBJ2-4 13 . TRBV27 CASSNLAKNIQYF TGTGCCAGCAGTAATCTAGCCAAAAACATTCAGTACTTC
. TRBJ1-4 15 . TRBV9 CASSPGGATNEKLFF TGTGCCAGCAGCCCGGGGGGTGCAACTAATGAAAAACTGTTTTTT